The 7 T cell receptor beta chains below were found in one sample sequenced in a study of T-cell reconstitution after alpha-beta-depleted transplantation in children. Unique molecular identifiers were incorporated during preparation of the TCRbeta library. TCRdb processed the PCR reads anew with MiXCR; each CDR3 protein has one entry. The sample carries some 830,000 distinct CDR3 sequences, 15% to 20% recorded once. The starting material was PBMCs, mostly from graft donor cells, obtained 360 days after TCRalphabeta/CD19-depleted stem cell transplant. All receptors come from a male patient aged 10 to 17 who had a stem cell transplant for acute lymphoblastic leukemia, so the T cells may come from the graft donor.

This clonotype was seen repeatedly, ten times or more. The CDR3: CASSQLAGGPSQETQYF. Here the CDR3 DNA reads TGCGCCAGCAGCCAGCTAGCGGGAGGGCCTAGTCAAGAGACCCAGTACTTC. The chain recombines TRBV4-1 with TRBJ2-5; 12 nucleotides agree with TRBD2. CDR3 length equals 17 residues. Trimming cost V 3 bases and J 2 bases; bases outside gene matches: 7. CDR1 and CDR2 from the germline V gene are MGHRA and YSYEKL.

CDR3: CASRRTSGRSPSYEQYF. CDR3 sequence (DNA): TGTGCCAGTAGGCGGACTAGCGGGAGGTCCCCTTCCTACGAGCAGTACTTC. The V and J genes are TRBV19 and TRBJ2-7, with TRBD2 identical over 14 bases. Germline V gene lookup returns CDR1 LNHDA and CDR2 SQIVND (reference sequence). The CDR3 consists of 17 residues. After removal of 6 bases from V and 1 base from J, the junction contained 8 bases not matched to a gene. The variable domain in full, completed from reference TRBV19 and TRBJ2-7, reads DGGITQSPKYLFRKEGQNVTLSCEQNLNHDAMYWYRQDPGQGLRLIYYSQIVNDFQKGDIAEGYSVSREKKESFPLTVTSAQKNPTAFYLCASRRTSGRSPSYEQYFGPGTRLTVT.

This clonotype was counted only a few times. This sequence joins TRBV5-1 and TRBJ2-7; 8 bases map to TRBD1. This CDR3 spans 13 amino acids. Germline V lookup: CDR1 SGHRS, CDR2 YFSETQ. The junction had 9 bases not matched to a gene; V was cut back by 4 bases and J by 9 bases. Here the CDR3 DNA reads TGCGCCAGCAGCCCGGACAGGGCCGGTGGGCAGTACTTC. Protein: CASSPDRAGGQYF.

The table lists this clonotype with many counts. This chain joins TRBV5-1 and TRBJ2-2; 7 nucleotides match TRBD1. The J segment lost 1 base and the V segment lost 3 bases, leaving 6 bases of the junction unmatched. Looked up from germline, CDR1 is SGHRS and CDR2 is YFSETQ. The CDR3 extends over 16 amino acids. CDR3 coding DNA: TGCGCCAGCAGCTCTTTCTGGACAGGGAACACCGGGGAGCTGTTTTTT. Its protein product is CASSSFWTGNTGELFF. The full variable domain, in which reference TRBV5-1 and TRBJ2-2 provide the parts outside the CDR3, is KAGVTQTPRYLIKTRGQQVTLSCSPISGHRSVSWYQQTPGQGLQFLFEYFSETQRNKGNFPGRFSGRQFSNSRSEMNVSTLELGDSALYLCASSSFWTGNTGELFFGEGSRLTVL.

The rearrangement uses TRBV7-9 and TRBJ2-4; no firm D call. The germline V and J ends were trimmed by 5 bases and 2 bases, with 16 bases remaining between them. The V gene's germline CDR1 is SEHNR and CDR2 FQNEAQ (reference sequence). The CDR3 is made up of 16 amino acids. The CDR3 loop is CASSKTDSLPKNIQYF. The CDR3 nucleotides are TGTGCCAGCAGCAAGACTGACTCCCTGCCCAAAAACATTCAGTACTTC.

This clonotype was found a few times. The chain uses TRBV5-1 and TRBJ2-3; 11 bases fit TRBD2. Germline-derived CDR1 and CDR2 are SGHRS and YFSETQ. V lost 4 bases, J lost 2 bases, and 6 bases stayed unmatched. This CDR3 has 16 amino acids. The CDR3 sequence: CASSQGLAAFTDTQYF. In DNA, the CDR3 is TGCGCCAGCAGCCAGGGACTAGCGGCGTTCACAGATACGCAGTATTTT.

This clonotype was picked up a small number of times. The gene calls are TRBV29-1 and TRBJ2-2, with 10 positions matching TRBD1. The CDR3 is made up of 16 amino acids. Trimming removed 2 bases from V and 1 base from J; junction bases left unmatched: 4. Germline-derived CDR1 and CDR2 are SQVTM and ANQGSEA. CDR3 coding DNA: TGCAGCGTTGAATTTGGACAGGGGGTGAACACCGGGGAGCTGTTTTTT. Translation gives CSVEFGQGVNTGELFF.